Listed here is a single T cell receptor (beta chain). The data are from a study of blood T cell repertoires in COVID-19. Overall study: Samples representing acute and convalescent COVID-19 were sourced from the United States, Italy and Spain. Sources were T cells, B-cell-depleted T cells, or PBMCs; the material itself was cDNA or gDNA.

Seattle patients were enrolled while actively infected and followed longitudinally. Authors' data handling: Estimation of nucleated cell counts was performed using reference gene primer amplification. Some clones are missing from TCRdb's copy, which holds only in-frame ones; the method was immunoSEQ multiplex PCR. Clone size and V and J calls were adopted from that table, with D and trimming inferred from the DNA. The sample lists about 94,000 clones; under 80% were seen once. The CDR3 length is 14 residues. V gave up 2 bases and J gave up 4 bases; unmatched junction bases: 1. Germline V gives CDR1 SGHDT, CDR2 YYEEEE.

Sequenced material: peripheral blood. The rearrangement uses TRBV5-6 and TRBJ1-1; 11 positions agree with TRBD1. The receptor was isolated from a man aged 65 to 85 with COVID-19, enrolled during active disease. CDR3 DNA: TGTGCCAGCAGCTTCGGGACAGGGGGCACTGAAGCTTTCTTT. Amino acid sequence: CASSFGTGGTEAFF.